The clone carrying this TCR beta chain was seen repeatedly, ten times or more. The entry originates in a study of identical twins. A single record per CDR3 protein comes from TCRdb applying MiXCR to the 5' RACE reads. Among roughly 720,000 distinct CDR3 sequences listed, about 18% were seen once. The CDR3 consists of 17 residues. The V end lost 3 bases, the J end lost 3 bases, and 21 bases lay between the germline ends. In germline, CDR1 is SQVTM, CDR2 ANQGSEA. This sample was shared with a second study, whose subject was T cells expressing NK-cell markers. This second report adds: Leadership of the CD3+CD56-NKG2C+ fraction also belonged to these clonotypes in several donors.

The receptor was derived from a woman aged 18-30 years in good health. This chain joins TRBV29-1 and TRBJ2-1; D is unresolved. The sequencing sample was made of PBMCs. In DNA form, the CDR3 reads TGCAGCGTTGATGGGTCTGATGGGCCCACGGACTACAATGAGCAGTTCTTC. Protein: CSVDGSDGPTDYNEQFF.